This T cell receptor (beta chain) is drawn from a study of blood T cell repertoires in COVID-19. Across the whole study: Acute and convalescent COVID-19 samples came from the United States, Italy and Spain. The analysed material was cDNA or gDNA that came from T cells, B-cell-depleted T cells, or PBMCs.

Of note for this clone: Other DNA sequences from this sample encode an identical CDR3 as well.

In the source study's methods: Amplification of reference gene primers provided the estimated nucleated cell counts. Generated by immunoSEQ multiplex PCR, the TCRdb table keeps only in-frame clones and is missing some. The DNA was the basis for D and trimming; V, J and clone size are from that table. The repertoire includes 70,000 to 75,000 clones, about nine tenths of them detected once, and under 6.5% sits in the top ten. The TCR originated in a young woman with acute or convalescent COVID-19. What was sequenced was peripheral blood.

CDR3 loop: CAISDSGETQYF. CDR3 DNA: TGTGCCATCAGTGATTCCGGGGAGACCCAGTACTTC. The chain recombines TRBV10-3 with TRBJ2-5, with D unclear. Germline V CDR1 and CDR2: ENHRY, SYGVKD. CDR3 size: 12 residues. Trimming shortened V by 3 bases and J by 5 bases, and 7 bases separated the two germline ends.